The subject of this entry is one TCR beta chain. The sequence runs out 3 residues before the end of the CDR3; the remainder is reconstructed from the germline J gene. Libraries were prepared by immunoSEQ multiplex PCR; TCRdb keeps only in-frame clonotypes and omits some of them. This table holds tens of thousands of clones. The entry originates in a study of T cells in women clearing cervical HPV infection. The CDR3 is 11 amino acids. CDR1 and CDR2 (germline): LGHNT, FRNRAP. Trimming pared 5 bases from V and 4 bases from J, leaving 3 bases between. The receptor comes from a woman aged 18 to 75 with a cervical HPV16 infection that either progressed to CIN3+ or cleared (not recorded which). The material sequenced was blood buffy coat. The rearrangement joins TRBV12-5 to TRBJ1-5; D is undetermined. CDR3: CASGPNQPQHF. The sequenced CDR3 bases are TGTGCTAGTGGTCCAAATCAGCCC.